This entry is about one T cell receptor (beta chain). Its matching antigen is unknown. This CDR3 comprises 17 residues. V dropped 4 bases and J dropped 1; count of bases not matched to a gene: 9. Germline V gene data show CDR1 as SGDLS and CDR2 as YYNGEE. Naive CD8 cells lacked CD45RO and underwent positive selection for CCR7, leaving out terminally differentiated effector memory CD45RA+ cells. The data derive from a study of shared clonotypes between healthy human individuals. About the research overall: Each donor's CD8 memory used one plate, CD8 naive two, each CD4 subset three.

Study-wide results and limits: Naive subsets tended to show greater estimated richness than memory subsets.

Sorted-subset replicate PCR reactions contained 200 to 250 ng DNA, corresponding to around 30,000 T cell genomes. TCRdb's table, derived via immunoSEQ multiplex PCR, lists solely in-frame clones and lacks some. The data hold around 2,000,000 clones, with just over 90% observed a single time. The sequenced material came from naive CD8+ T cells from PBMCs. The chain employs TRBV9 and TRBJ2-2; 8 nucleotides line up with TRBD2. The sequence derives from a man aged 18 to 29 in good health. Some clones in this sample may be carry-over from other donors' samples. CDR3 nucleotide sequence: TGTGCCAGCAGCCCCAGCGGGAGCCGGCAGAACACCGGGGAGCTGTTTTTT. It is translated as CASSPSGSRQNTGELFF.